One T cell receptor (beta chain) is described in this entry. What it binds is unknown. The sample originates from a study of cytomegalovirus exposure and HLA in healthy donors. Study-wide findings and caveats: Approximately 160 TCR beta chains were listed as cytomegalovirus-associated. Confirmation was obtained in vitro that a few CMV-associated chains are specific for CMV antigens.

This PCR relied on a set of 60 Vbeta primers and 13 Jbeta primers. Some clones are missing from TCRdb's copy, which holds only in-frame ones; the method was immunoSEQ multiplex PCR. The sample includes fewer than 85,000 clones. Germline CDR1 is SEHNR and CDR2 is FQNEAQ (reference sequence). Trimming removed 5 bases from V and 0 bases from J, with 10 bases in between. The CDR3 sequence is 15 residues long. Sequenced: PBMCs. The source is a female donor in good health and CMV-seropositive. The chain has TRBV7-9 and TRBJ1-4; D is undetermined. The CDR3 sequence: CASSQGGSTNEKLFF. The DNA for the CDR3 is TGTGCCAGCAGCCAAGGCGGTTCAACTAATGAAAAACTGTTTTTT.